The 20 T cell receptor beta chains below all came from one sample that was sequenced in a study of T-cell memory formation after mild COVID-19. In TCRdb, the 5' RACE reads were re-called with MiXCR into one record per CDR3 protein. This table holds some 120,000 distinct CDR3 sequences, approximately 15% found once. Sequencing was performed on PBMCs or a T cell subset sorted from them (not recorded which). The receptors originated from an adult woman who had mild COVID-19 (a few samples of this study predate the infection). Cell type and time point are not known.

There are a few counts of this clonotype. The chain uses TRBV20-1 and TRBJ2-5; D call uncertain. Germline V gene sequence: CDR1 DFQATT, CDR2 SNEGSKA (reference sequence). The CDR3 has 13 residues. Trimming cost V 0 bases and J 4 bases, with 9 bases left between them. The CDR3 loop reads CSARDGPGETQYF. The CDR3 DNA is TGCAGTGCTAGAGATGGGCCTGGAGAGACCCAGTACTTC.

This chain links TRBV7-9 with TRBJ2-7; no clear D. There are 13 residues in the CDR3. The ends were cut back, 2 bases at V and 5 bases at J, with 10 bases in the middle. Germline lookup yields CDR1 SEHNR and CDR2 FQNEAQ (reference sequence). The CDR3 protein is CASSLRSRNEQYF. In DNA, the CDR3 is TGTGCCAGCAGCTTAAGGTCCCGGAACGAGCAGTACTTC.

The chain couples TRBV4-3 to TRBJ2-2; 8 bases line up with TRBD2. The CDR3 totals 16 residues. V was pared by 4 bases and J by 0 bases, with 4 bases of the junction left unmatched. Germline-derived CDR1 and CDR2 are LGHNA and YSLEER. The CDR3, as DNA: TGCGCCAGCAGCCGCGCCGGGAGGGCGAACACCGGGGAGCTGTTTTTT. Translated, it gives CASSRAGRANTGELFF.

The rearrangement links TRBV7-2 to TRBJ1-6, with D possibly TRBD1 on 6 matching bases. The V gene's germline CDR1 is SGHTA and CDR2 FQGNSA. The CDR3 sequence is 17 residues long. V lost 2 bases and J 9 bases, leaving 20 bases between the germline ends. DNA of the CDR3: TGTGCCAGCAGCTTAAGGGGACACCTATTAGGGGGTTCACCCCTCCACTTT. Encoded protein: CASSLRGHLLGGSPLHF.

In this sample, this clonotype turned up a few times. This chain links TRBV30 with TRBJ2-3; D is undetermined. The CDR3 runs to 12 residues. Germline V CDR1 and CDR2: GTSNPN, SVGIG (reference sequence). The V end was cut by 0 bases, the J end by 4 bases, with 5 bases between. The CDR3 spells CAWSVSSDTQYF. CDR3 nucleotides: TGTGCCTGGAGTGTCAGTTCAGATACGCAGTATTTT. Full variable domain (rest looked up from reference TRBV30 and TRBJ2-3): SQTIHQWPATLVQPVGSPLSLECTVEGTSNPNLYWYRQAAGRGLQLLFYSVGIGQISSEVPQNLSASRPQDRQFILSSKKLLLSDSGFYLCAWSVSSDTQYFGPGTRLTVL.

This clonotype has just a few counts. The chain recombines TRBV7-8 with TRBJ2-1; D may be TRBD1 (6 bases). V was trimmed by 5 bases and J by 1 base, leaving 12 bases between them. The CDR3 extends over 15 amino acids. The germline gives CDR1 SGHVS, CDR2 FQNEAQ. CDR3 region: CASSPRRGSYNEQFF. CDR3 coding DNA: TGTGCCAGCAGCCCCCGCAGGGGATCCTACAATGAGCAGTTCTTC.

This clonotype has more than one count but fewer than ten. The junction departs from germline at one end; a sequencing error may be responsible. This chain connects TRBV6-5 to TRBJ2-2, with D possibly called TRBD1 or TRBD2 (7 bases each). Germline CDR1 MNHEY, CDR2 SVGAGI. The CDR3 extends over 14 amino acids. For the CDR3, the DNA is TGTGCCAGCGAGGGGGGAGGGGGCACCTGGGAGCTGTTTTTT. Its translation is CASEGGGGTWELFF.

With regard to this clonotype: A much larger clone differs from this one at a single base, so this may be a read error. The conserved phenylalanine or tryptophan is not found at the CDR3 terminus, so this likely reflects a read error. V and J are TRBV5-1 and TRBJ2-1; 7 positions match TRBD2. CDR1 and CDR2 from the germline V gene are SGHRS and YFSETQ. This CDR3 has 17 amino acids. The V and J ends lost 4 bases and 0 bases, in that order; junction bases with no gene match: 10. In nucleotides, the CDR3 is TGCGCCAGCAGCGGGGGGGGAGGACCCGCCTCCTACAATGAGCAGTTCTTA. Translating it yields CASSGGGGPASYNEQFL.

A few counts support this clonotype. V gene TRBV7-2 combines with J gene TRBJ1-3; D is perhaps TRBD1 (5 bases). The CDR3 has 20 residues. V lost 3 bases and J lost 0, with 24 bases in between. Germline V gives CDR1 SGHTA, CDR2 FQGNSA. The DNA for the CDR3 is TGTGCCAGCAGCTTGCGGGAGGACTCCTGGGGGTTCACCTCTGGAAACACCATATATTTT. Translated, it gives CASSLREDSWGFTSGNTIYF.

The chain employs TRBV2 and TRBJ2-2, with D maybe TRBD2 (5 bases). In germline, CDR1 is SNHLY, CDR2 FYNNEI. The CDR3 extends over 14 amino acids. Trimming left V 6 bases short and J 0 bases short, with 8 bases between. The CDR3 sequence is CASRRESNTGELFF. The DNA for the CDR3 is TGTGCCAGCAGGAGGGAATCGAACACCGGGGAGCTGTTTTTT.

This chain uses TRBV20-1 with TRBJ2-3, with 8 positions matching TRBD1. Germline assignment: CDR1 DFQATT and CDR2 SNEGSKA (reference sequence). J was trimmed by 7 bases and V by 2 bases; bases with no gene match: 8. This CDR3 has 14 residues. CDR3 nucleotide sequence: TGCAGTGCTAGATCGGTGACAGGGGTATATACGCAGTATTTT. Encoded protein: CSARSVTGVYTQYF.

This clonotype has more than one count but fewer than ten. V is TRBV25-1 and J is TRBJ2-2; 7 bases line up with TRBD1. The germline gives CDR1 MGHDK, CDR2 SYGVNS. V trimming: 8 bases; J trimming: 4 bases; junction bases outside the gene matches: 10. The CDR3 spans 15 residues. The CDR3 loop reads CASGEGAVLTGELFF. CDR3 coding DNA: TGTGCCAGCGGAGAGGGGGCAGTTCTCACCGGGGAGCTGTTTTTT. Full variable domain (missing parts from reference TRBV25-1 and TRBJ2-2): EADIYQTPRYLVIGTGKKITLECSQTMGHDKMYWYQQDPGMELHLIHYSYGVNSTEKGDLSSESTVSRIRTEHFPLTLESARPSHTSQYLCASGEGAVLTGELFFGEGSRLTVL.

The chain joins TRBV20-1 to TRBJ2-1; D remains unclear. CDR3 size: 13 residues. V lost 4 bases, J lost 6 bases, and 13 bases lay in between. Germline V lookup: CDR1 DFQATT, CDR2 SNEGSKA (reference sequence). The CDR3 loop reads CSAKLNVFNEQFF. The CDR3 DNA is TGCAGTGCTAAGCTGAACGTGTTCAATGAGCAGTTCTTC.

This clonotype was counted only a few times. The chain uses TRBV20-1 and TRBJ1-3; no firm D call. The germline gives CDR1 DFQATT, CDR2 SNEGSKA (reference sequence). The V gene lost 3 bases and the J gene lost 3 bases, with 3 bases spanning the gap. The CDR3 spans 11 residues. CDR3 amino acids: CSASLGNTIYF. The CDR3 coding sequence is TGCAGTGCTAGTCTTGGAAACACCATATATTTT.

The chain joins TRBV4-2 to TRBJ2-6, with no clear D. V lost 0 bases to trimming and J lost 3 bases, with 12 bases between them. Germline assignment: CDR1 LGHNA and CDR2 YNFKEQ. CDR3 length: 17 amino acids. The chain's CDR3 is CASSQDVTRSGANVLTF. The CDR3 region has the DNA TGTGCCAGCAGCCAAGATGTGACGAGGAGTGGGGCCAACGTCCTGACTTTC.

In this sample, this clonotype turned up a few times. The CDR3 DNA follows: TGTGCCAGCAGCTTATGGGGCGGGGAGCTGTTTTTT. This sequence encodes CASSLWGGELFF. The chain recombines TRBV7-3 with TRBJ2-2; D not certain. V dropped 2 bases and J dropped 7 bases, with 5 bases sitting between them. This CDR3 contains 12 residues. In germline, CDR1 is SGHTA, CDR2 FQGTGA.

This sequence joins TRBV12-3 or TRBV12-4 and TRBJ2-7, with D perhaps TRBD2 (6 bases). The CDR3 totals 14 residues. Trimming shortened V by 2 bases and J by 2 bases, and 10 bases separated the two germline ends. Here the CDR3 reads CASSLSGSPYEQYF. The CDR3 bases are TGTGCCAGCAGTTTAAGCGGGTCCCCCTACGAGCAGTACTTC.

The chain links TRBV14 to TRBJ2-1; D is perhaps TRBD1 (5 bases). Trimming left V 3 bases short and J 10 bases short, with 10 bases between. CDR1 SGHDN and CDR2 FVKESK come from the germline V gene. The CDR3 extends over 12 amino acids. The CDR3, as DNA: TGTGCCAGCAGCCATGGATGGACAGAGCAGTTCTTC. This encodes CASSHGWTEQFF.

Comment on this clonotype: One junction end does not reproduce the germline sequence, and a read error may be involved. CDR3 coding DNA: TGTGCCTGGAGTGTAGGTCGCCCAGCCCGTCTAGCCGAAAACATTCAGTACTTC. This translates into CAWSVGRPARLAENIQYF. This chain links TRBV30 with TRBJ2-4, with TRBD2 as a possible D gene (5 bases). The germline V gene has CDR1 GTSNPN and CDR2 SVGIG (reference sequence). The CDR3 contains 18 residues. The full variable domain, with the rest looked up from reference TRBV30 and TRBJ2-4, is SQTIHQWPATLVQPVGSPLSLECTVEGTSNPNLYWYRQAAGRGLQLLFYSVGIGQISSEVPQNLSASRPQDRQFILSSKKLLLSDSGFYLCAWSVGRPARLAENIQYFGAGTRLSVL.

The chain is built from TRBV7-6 and TRBJ2-3; a weak D match, TRBD1 (6 bases). Germline V lookup: CDR1 SGHVS, CDR2 FNYEAQ. Trimming left V 0 bases short and J 6 bases short, with 10 bases between. The CDR3 has 14 amino acids. The chain's CDR3 is CASSLATGLDTQYF. DNA of the CDR3: TGTGCCAGCAGCTTAGCGACAGGTCTGGATACGCAGTATTTT.